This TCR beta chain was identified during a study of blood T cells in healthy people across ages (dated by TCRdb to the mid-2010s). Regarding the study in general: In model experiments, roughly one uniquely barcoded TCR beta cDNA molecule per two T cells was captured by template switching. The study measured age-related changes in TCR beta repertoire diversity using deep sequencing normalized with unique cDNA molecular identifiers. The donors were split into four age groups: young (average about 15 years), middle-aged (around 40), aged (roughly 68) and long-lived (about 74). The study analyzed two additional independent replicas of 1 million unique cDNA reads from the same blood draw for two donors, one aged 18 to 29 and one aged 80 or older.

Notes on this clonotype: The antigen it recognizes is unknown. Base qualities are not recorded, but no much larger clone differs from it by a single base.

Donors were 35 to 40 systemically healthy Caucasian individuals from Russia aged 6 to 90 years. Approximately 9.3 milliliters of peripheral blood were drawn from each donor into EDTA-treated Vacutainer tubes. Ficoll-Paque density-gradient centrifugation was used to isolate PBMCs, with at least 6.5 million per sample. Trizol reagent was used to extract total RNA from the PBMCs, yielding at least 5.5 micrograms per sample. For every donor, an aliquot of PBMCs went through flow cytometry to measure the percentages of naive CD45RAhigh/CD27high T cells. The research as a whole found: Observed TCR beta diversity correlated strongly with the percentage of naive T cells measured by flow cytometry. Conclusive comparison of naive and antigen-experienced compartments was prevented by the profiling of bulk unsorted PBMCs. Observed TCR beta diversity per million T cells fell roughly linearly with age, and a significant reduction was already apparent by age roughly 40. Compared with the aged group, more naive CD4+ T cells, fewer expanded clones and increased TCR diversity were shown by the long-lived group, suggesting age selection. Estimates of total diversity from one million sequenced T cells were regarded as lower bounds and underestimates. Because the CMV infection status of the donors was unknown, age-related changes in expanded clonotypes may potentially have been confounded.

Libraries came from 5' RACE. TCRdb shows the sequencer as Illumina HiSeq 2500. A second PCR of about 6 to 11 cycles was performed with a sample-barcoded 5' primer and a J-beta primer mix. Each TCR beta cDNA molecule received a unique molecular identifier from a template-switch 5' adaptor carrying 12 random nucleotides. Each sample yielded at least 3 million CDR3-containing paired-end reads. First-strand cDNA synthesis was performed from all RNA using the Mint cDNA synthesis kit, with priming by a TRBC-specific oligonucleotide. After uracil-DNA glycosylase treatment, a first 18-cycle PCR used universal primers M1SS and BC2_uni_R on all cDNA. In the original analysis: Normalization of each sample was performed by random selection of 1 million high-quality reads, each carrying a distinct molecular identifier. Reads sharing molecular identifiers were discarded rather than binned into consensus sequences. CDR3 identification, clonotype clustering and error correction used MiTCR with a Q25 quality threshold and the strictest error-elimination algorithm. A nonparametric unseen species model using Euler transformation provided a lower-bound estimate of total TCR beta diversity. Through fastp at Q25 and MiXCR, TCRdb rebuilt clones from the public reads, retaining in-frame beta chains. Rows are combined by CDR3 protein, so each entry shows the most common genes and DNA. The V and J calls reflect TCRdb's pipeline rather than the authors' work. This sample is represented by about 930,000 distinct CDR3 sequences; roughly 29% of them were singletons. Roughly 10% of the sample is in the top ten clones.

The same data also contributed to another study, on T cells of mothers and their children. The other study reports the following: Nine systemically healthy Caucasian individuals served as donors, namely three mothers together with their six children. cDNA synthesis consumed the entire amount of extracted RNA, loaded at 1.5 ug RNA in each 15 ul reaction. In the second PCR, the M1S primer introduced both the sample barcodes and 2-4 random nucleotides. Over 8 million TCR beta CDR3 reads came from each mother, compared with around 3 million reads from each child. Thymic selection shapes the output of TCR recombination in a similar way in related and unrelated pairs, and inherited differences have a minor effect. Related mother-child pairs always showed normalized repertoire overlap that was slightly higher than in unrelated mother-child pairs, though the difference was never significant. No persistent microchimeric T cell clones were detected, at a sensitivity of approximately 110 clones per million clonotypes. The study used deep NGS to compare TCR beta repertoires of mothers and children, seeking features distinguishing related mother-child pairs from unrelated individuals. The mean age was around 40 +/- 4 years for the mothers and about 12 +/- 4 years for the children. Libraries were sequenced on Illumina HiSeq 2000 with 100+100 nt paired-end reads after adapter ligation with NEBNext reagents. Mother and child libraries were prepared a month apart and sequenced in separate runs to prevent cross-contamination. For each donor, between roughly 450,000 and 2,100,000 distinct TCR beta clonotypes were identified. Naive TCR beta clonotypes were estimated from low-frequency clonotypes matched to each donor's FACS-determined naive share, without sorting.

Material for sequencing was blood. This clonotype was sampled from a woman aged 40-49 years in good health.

The CDR3 reads CASSARLQGTTANTGELFF. The DNA sequence is as follows: TGTGCCAGCAGCGCCCGATTACAGGGAACTACCGCGAACACCGGGGAGCTGTTTTTT. This receptor chain uses TRBV5-5 and TRBJ2-2, with a weak D call of TRBD1 (6 bases match). Including the terminal cysteine and phenylalanine, the CDR3 comprises 19 residues. Just CDR3 DNA is preserved here, 57 bases in frame from base 1. The V end loses 4 bases and the J end loses 0 bases, and a stretch of 22 bases separates them. The germline V gene encodes CDR1 SGHKS and CDR2 YYEKEE (reference sequence).